This note documents a single TCR beta chain sequence. Its antigen is as yet unknown. The CDR3 sequence is 14 residues long. Germline V gene lookup returns CDR1 SGHNT and CDR2 YENEEA. V lost 5 bases and J lost 2, with 11 bases in between. The method was immunoSEQ multiplex PCR; TCRdb's version includes in-frame clones alone and lacks a portion of them. In the table there are about 72,000 clones, about 85% of which are singletons. The sample is drawn from a study of OX40 agonist ivuxolimab in advanced cancers. Across the study: Patients were infused with ivuxolimab every 2 weeks at 0.01 to 10 mg/kg. Patients treated during dose escalation were battling hepatocellular carcinoma, melanoma, renal cell or head and neck cancer.

Study-level results: It was also the case that some nonresponders had low normalized T-cell clonal expansion.

The receptor's source is an adult with an advanced solid tumor such as melanoma, head and neck, liver or kidney cancer. Specimen: CD4+ or CD8+ T cells sorted from blood, collected in a trial of the OX40 agonist ivuxolimab. The V call is TRBV11-3, the J call TRBJ2-3; D is ambiguous. The CDR3 loop is CASSPFSSTDTQYF. The CDR3, as DNA: TGTGCCAGCAGCCCCTTCTCCTCCACAGATACGCAGTATTTT.